Detailed here is one T cell receptor beta chain. This record comes from a study of T-cell memory formation after mild COVID-19. MiXCR was run by TCRdb on the 5' RACE reads, yielding one entry per CDR3 protein. Found here are approximately 560,000 distinct CDR3 sequences, approximately 15% of them singletons; the top ten hold about 8.1%. The V end was cut by 6 bases, the J end by 4 bases, with 10 bases between. The CDR3 totals 13 residues. Input material: PBMCs or a T cell subset sorted from them (not recorded which). This TCR was sampled from an adult woman who had mild COVID-19 (a few samples of this study predate the infection). Cell type and time point are not known. V is TRBV12-3 or TRBV12-4 and J is TRBJ2-1; tentative D call: TRBD1 (5 bases). The DNA of the CDR3 is TGTGCCAGCAGCGAAACAGGATACAATGAGCAGTTCTTC. Translating gives CASSETGYNEQFF.